The present entry profiles one T cell receptor (beta chain) with its context. What it binds is unknown. Clones were sequenced by immunoSEQ multiplex PCR, and TCRdb holds only the in-frame ones, with some missing. This table has around 65,000 clones, about three quarters appearing once. The data stem from a study of OX40 agonist ivuxolimab in advanced cancers. Study at large: Of the patients, three showed partial responses, one with hepatocellular carcinoma and two with cutaneous melanoma. Overall study findings and caveats: At doses 0.1 to 3.0 mg/kg, CD4+ and CD8+ clones expanded.

Sequences were derived from CD4+ or CD8+ T cells sorted from blood, sampled in a trial of the OX40 agonist ivuxolimab. This sequence was found in an adult with an advanced solid tumor such as melanoma, head and neck, liver or kidney cancer.

CDR3 sequence (DNA): TGTGCCAGCAGTTCCTGGACAGGATCAGGTGGCGGGGAGCTGTTTTTT. Protein sequence: CASSSWTGSGGGELFF. The chain recombines TRBV27 with TRBJ2-2; TRBD1 matches 7 bases. CDR1 is MNHEY, CDR2 SMNVEV, per germline (reference sequence). With 4 bases clipped from V and 7 bases from J, the junction kept 12 bases outside the gene matches. CDR3 length: 16 residues.